The clone carrying this T cell receptor beta chain has just a few counts. Antigen: not known. The record originates from a study of CD8 T cells in ankylosing spondylitis. CDR3 length equals 13 residues. Trimming removed 5 bases from V and 0 bases from J, with 9 bases in between. Germline CDR1 is GTSNPN and CDR2 is SVGIG (reference sequence). Findings of the study overall: Blood from ankylosing spondylitis patients appeared to carry a characteristic roughly eight-variant TCR beta motif.

TCRdb reprocessed the 5' RACE reads with MiXCR, giving one entry per CDR3 protein. The sample consists of about 35,000 distinct CDR3 sequences, 10% of them appearing once. Material: blood, either unsorted or a sorted T cell fraction (not recorded which). The V call is TRBV30, the J call TRBJ2-3; tentatively, D is TRBD1 (6 bases). This sequence was found in a male donor with ankylosing spondylitis or in good health (not recorded which). The CDR3 DNA sequence: TGTGCCTGGGCAGGGGTTAGCACAGATACGCAGTATTTT. It is translated as CAWAGVSTDTQYF.